Included here is one T cell receptor beta chain sequence, with context. This entry comes from a study of tumor and adjacent non-tumor tissue in lung cancer. TCRbeta libraries were built with three rounds of nested PCR, modified from ARM-PCR. MiXCR, applied by TCRdb to the multiplex PCR reads, yields one record per CDR3 protein. Of 60,000 to 70,000 distinct CDR3 sequences listed, 75% to 85% are singletons. No cell sorting was done before RNA was extracted from the tissue. More than 3 cm separated this lung sample from the edge of the tumor. Germline V gene sequence: CDR1 SQVTM, CDR2 ANQGSEA. This CDR3 has 13 residues. The V end lost 4 bases, the J end lost 7 bases, and 14 bases lay between the germline ends.

V usage is TRBV29-1 and J usage is TRBJ1-5; a weak D match, TRBD1 (6 bases). This clonotype was sampled from a man aged 55 to 69 with non-small cell lung cancer. Specimen: distant non-tumor lung tissue. Here the CDR3 reads CSVVGGRNQPQHF. For the CDR3, the DNA is TGCAGCGTTGTAGGGGGTAGGAACCAGCCCCAGCATTTT.